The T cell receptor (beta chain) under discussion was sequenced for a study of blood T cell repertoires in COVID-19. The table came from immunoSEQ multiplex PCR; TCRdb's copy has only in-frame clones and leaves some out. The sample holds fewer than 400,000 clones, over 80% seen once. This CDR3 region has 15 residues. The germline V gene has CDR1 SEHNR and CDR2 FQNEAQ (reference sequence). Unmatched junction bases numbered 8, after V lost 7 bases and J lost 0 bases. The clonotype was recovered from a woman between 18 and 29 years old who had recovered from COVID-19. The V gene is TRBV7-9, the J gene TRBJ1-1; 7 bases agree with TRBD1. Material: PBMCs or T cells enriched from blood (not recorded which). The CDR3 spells CASTANTGVNTEAFF. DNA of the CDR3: TGTGCCAGCACCGCGAATACAGGGGTGAACACTGAAGCTTTCTTT. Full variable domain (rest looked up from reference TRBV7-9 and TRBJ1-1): DTGVSQNPRHKITKRGQNVTFRCDPISEHNRLYWYRQTLGQGPEFLTYFQNEAQLEKSRLLSDRFSAERPKGSFSTLEIQRTEQGDSAMYLCASTANTGVNTEAFFGQGTRLTVV.